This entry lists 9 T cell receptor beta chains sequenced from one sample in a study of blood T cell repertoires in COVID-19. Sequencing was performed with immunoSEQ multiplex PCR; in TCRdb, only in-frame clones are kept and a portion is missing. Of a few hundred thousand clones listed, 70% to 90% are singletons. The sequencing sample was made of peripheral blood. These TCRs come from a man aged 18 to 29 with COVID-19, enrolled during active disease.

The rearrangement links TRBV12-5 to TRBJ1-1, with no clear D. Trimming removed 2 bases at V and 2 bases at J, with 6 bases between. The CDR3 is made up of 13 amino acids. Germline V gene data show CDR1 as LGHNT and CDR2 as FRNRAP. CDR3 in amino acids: CASGLSRNTEAFF. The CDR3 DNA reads TGTGCTAGTGGTTTGTCTAGAAACACTGAAGCTTTCTTT.

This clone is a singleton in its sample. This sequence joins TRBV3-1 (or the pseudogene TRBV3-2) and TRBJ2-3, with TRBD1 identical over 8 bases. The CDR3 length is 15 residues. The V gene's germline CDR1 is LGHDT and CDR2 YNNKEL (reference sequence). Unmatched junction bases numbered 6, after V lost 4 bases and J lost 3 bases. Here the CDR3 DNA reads TGTGCCAGCAGCCCCACAGGGGGAACGACAGATACGCAGTATTTT. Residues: CASSPTGGTTDTQYF.

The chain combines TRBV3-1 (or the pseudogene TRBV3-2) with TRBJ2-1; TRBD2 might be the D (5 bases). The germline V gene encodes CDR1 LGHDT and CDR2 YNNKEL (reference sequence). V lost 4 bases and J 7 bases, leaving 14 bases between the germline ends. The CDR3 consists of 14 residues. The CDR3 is CASSLGVLGNEQFF. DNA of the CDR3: TGTGCCAGCAGCCTGGGAGTCTTAGGGAATGAGCAGTTCTTC.

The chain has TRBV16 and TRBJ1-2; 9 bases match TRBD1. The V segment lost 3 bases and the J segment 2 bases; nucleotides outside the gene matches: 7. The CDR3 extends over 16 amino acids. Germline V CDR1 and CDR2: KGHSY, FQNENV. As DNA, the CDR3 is TGTGCCAGCAGCCATCGTTCCGGGACAGGGAACTATGGCTACACCTTC. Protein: CASSHRSGTGNYGYTF.

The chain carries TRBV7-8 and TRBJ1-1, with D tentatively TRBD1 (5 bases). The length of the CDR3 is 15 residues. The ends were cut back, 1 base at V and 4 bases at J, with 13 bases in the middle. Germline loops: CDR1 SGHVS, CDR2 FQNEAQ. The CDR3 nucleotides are TGTGCCAGCAGCTTAGTACCAGGGTTGGGCACTGAAGCTTTCTTT. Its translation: CASSLVPGLGTEAFF.

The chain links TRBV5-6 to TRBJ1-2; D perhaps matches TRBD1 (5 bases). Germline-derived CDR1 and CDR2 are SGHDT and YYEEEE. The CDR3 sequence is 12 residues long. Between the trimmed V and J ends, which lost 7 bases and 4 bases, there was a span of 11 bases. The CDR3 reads CASAPGGYGYTF. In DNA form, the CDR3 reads TGTGCCAGCGCCCCGGGGGGCTATGGCTACACCTTC.

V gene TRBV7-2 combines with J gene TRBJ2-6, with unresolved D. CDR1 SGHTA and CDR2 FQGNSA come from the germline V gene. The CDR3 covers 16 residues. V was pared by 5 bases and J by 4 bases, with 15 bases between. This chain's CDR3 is CASSPLGSLGANVLTF. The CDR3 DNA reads TGTGCCAGCAGCCCCCTCGGGTCATTAGGGGCCAACGTCCTGACTTTC.

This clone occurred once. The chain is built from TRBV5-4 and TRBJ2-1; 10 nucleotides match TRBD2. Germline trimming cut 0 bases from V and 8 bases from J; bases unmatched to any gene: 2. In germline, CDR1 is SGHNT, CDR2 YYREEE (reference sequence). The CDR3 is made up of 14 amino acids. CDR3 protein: CASSLDLAGDEQFF. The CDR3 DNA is TGTGCCAGCAGCTTGGATCTAGCGGGAGATGAGCAGTTCTTC.

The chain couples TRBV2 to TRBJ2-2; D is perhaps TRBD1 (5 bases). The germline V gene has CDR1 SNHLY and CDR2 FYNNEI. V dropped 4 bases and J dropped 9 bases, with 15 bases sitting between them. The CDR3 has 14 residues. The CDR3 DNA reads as TGTGCCAGCAGTGGAGACAGTACCGGCAGGGAGCTGTTTTTT. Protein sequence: CASSGDSTGRELFF.